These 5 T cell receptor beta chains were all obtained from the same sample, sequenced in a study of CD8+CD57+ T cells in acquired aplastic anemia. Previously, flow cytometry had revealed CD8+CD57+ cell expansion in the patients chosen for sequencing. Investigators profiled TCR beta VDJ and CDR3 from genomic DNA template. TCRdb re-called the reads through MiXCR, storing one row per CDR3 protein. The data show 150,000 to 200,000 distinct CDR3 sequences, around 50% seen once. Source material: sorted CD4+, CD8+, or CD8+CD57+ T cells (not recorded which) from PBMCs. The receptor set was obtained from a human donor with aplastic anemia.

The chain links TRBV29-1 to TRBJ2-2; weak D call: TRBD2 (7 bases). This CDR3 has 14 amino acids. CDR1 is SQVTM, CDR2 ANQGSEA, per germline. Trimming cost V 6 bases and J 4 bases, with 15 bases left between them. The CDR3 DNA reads TGCAGCGTGGACGCGGGGGCATCCACCGGGGAGCTGTTTTTT. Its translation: CSVDAGASTGELFF.

CDR3: CASSYAGTSGYEQYF. For the CDR3, the DNA is TGTGCCAGCAGCTACGCCGGGACTAGCGGCTACGAGCAGTACTTC. The rearrangement joins TRBV7-8 to TRBJ2-7, with TRBD2 matching 11 bases. Germline CDR1 is SGHVS and CDR2 is FQNEAQ. This CDR3 contains 15 residues. V lost 4 bases and J lost 3; bases outside the gene matches: 5.

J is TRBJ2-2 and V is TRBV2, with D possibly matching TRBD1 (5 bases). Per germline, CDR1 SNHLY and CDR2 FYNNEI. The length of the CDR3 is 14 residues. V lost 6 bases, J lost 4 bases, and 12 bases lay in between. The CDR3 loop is CASRVGRATGELFF. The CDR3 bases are TGTGCCAGCAGAGTGGGCAGGGCCACCGGGGAGCTGTTTTTT.

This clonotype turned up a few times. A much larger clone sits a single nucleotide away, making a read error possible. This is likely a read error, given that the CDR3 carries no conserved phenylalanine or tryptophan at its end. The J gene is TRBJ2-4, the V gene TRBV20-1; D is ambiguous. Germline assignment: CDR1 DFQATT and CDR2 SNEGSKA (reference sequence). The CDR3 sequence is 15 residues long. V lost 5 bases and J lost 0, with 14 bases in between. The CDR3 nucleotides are TGCAGTGCTGTCCCCCCCAGGATAGCCAAAAACATTCAGTACCTC. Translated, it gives CSAVPPRIAKNIQYL.

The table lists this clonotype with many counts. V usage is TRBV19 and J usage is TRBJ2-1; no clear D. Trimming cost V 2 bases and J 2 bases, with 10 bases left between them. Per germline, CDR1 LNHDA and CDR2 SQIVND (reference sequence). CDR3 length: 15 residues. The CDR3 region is CASSITVTPYNEQFF. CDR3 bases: TGTGCCAGTAGTATAACCGTAACTCCCTACAATGAGCAGTTCTTC.